Shown below are 3 T cell receptor beta chains from a single sample sequenced in a study of Ad26.COV2.S vaccination and SARS-CoV-2 variants. Clones were read by immunoSEQ multiplex PCR, and TCRdb kept only the in-frame ones, dropping some. The sample gives 380,000 or so clones, 83% of which show up once; more than 7% is in the top ten. Treatment: some 20 received Ad26.COV2.S at low or high dose, single or two shots; roughly 5 received placebo; per-sample allocation not given. The samples were gathered on day 63 after the first injection of vaccine or placebo. Here the sequenced sample was peripheral blood, taken in a trial of Ad26.COV2.S vaccine versus placebo. These TCRs come from a person between 18 and 60 years old who received the Ad26.COV2.S COVID-19 vaccine or a placebo.

The chain employs TRBV21-1 and TRBJ2-7; the tabulated D call, TRBD1, remains unverified against the DNA. TRBV21-1 is recorded as a pseudogene. The CDR3 has 14 residues. The CDR3, as DNA: TGTGCCAGCAGGATACAGGGTAAGACGGACGAGCAGTACTTC. It translates to CASRIQGKTDEQYF.

The V and J genes are TRBV19 and TRBJ2-7; TRBD2 agrees at 10 bases. CDR1 is LNHDA, CDR2 SQIVND, per germline (reference sequence). V shed 4 bases, J shed 3 bases, and the junction held 12 bases outside the gene matches. CDR3 length: 17 amino acids. The CDR3 DNA follows: TGTGCCAGTAGTACCCTAGCGGGGGTAGAAGGCGGCTACGAGCAGTACTTC. Protein sequence: CASSTLAGVEGGYEQYF.

This rearrangement joins TRBV7-8 to TRBJ2-3; 9 bases match TRBD2. Germline CDR1 is SGHVS and CDR2 is FQNEAQ. The CDR3 sequence is 16 residues long. Trimming cost V 2 bases and J 4 bases; bases outside gene matches: 7. The CDR3 bases are TGTGCCAGCAGCTTATACAGCGGGGGGCCCGCAGATACGCAGTATTTT. Translation: CASSLYSGGPADTQYF.